This TCR beta chain derives from a study of T cells after yellow fever vaccination. Overall study findings and caveats: The booster saw the reappearance of most primary-vaccination clones (around 96% CD4, around 88% CD8).

TCRdb ran MiXCR on the 5' RACE reads and lists one entry per CDR3 protein. The table shows approximately 150,000 distinct CDR3 sequences, with approximately 6.2% occurring only once. V lost 3 bases, J lost 0 bases, and 5 bases lay in between. This CDR3 is 13 amino acids long. Per germline, CDR1 SGHAT and CDR2 FQNNGV. The sample holds many counts of this clonotype. Its antigen remains unknown. The chain has TRBV11-2 and TRBJ2-5, with unresolved D. The sequencing used CD4+ T cells sorted from PBMCs, collected on the day of the first yellow fever vaccination. The clonotype originates from a man younger than 35 who received the YFV17D yellow fever vaccine. CDR3 DNA: TGTGCCAGCAGCTTCGACAACCAAGAGACCCAGTACTTC. This gives the protein CASSFDNQETQYF.